This TCR beta chain comes out of a study of cytomegalovirus exposure and HLA in healthy donors. The CDR3 covers 14 residues. Trimming took 2 bases from V and 7 from J; bases not matched to a gene: 4. In germline, CDR1 is MNHEY, CDR2 SMNVEV (reference sequence). 13 Jbeta primers and 60 Vbeta primers were used for the PCR. Profiled with immunoSEQ multiplex PCR; TCRdb holds only in-frame clones, not every one. The sample contains approximately 210,000 clones, 79% of which appear only once. Sequenced: PBMCs. V and J are TRBV27 and TRBJ2-1; 8 bases are shared with TRBD1. This receptor was identified in a girl between 5 and 17 years old in good health and CMV-seropositive. CDR3 loop: CASSLGQGGNEQFF. CDR3 nucleotides: TGTGCCAGCAGTTTAGGACAGGGTGGTAATGAGCAGTTCTTC.